This TCR beta chain was sequenced during a study of technical replicates of blood from a few donors. The germline gives CDR1 LGHNT, CDR2 FRNRAP. V was clipped by 4 bases and J by 4 bases; unmatched bases: 6. This CDR3 has 16 amino acids. Sequencing was performed with immunoSEQ multiplex PCR; in TCRdb, only in-frame clones are kept and a portion is missing. Of around 69,000 clones in the sample, roughly 90% were seen once. The rearrangement uses TRBV12-5 and TRBJ2-2; 10 nucleotides agree with TRBD2. Sequences were obtained from PBMCs. The receptor was isolated from a human donor in good health. Some clones in this sample may be carry-over from other donors' samples. Here the CDR3 DNA reads TGTGCTAGTGGTTCAATAGCGGGGGGCGTCACCGGGGAGCTGTTTTTT. The encoded protein is CASGSIAGGVTGELFF.